Shown below are 32 T cell receptor beta chains from a single sample sequenced in a study of siplizumab effects on memory and regulatory T cells. The repertoire was sequenced with immunoSEQ multiplex PCR; TCRdb's copy has only in-frame clones and lacks some. Of about 100,000 clones in the sample, less than 95% were seen once. The source material was Tregs sorted from blood. All receptors derive from a human donor in good health.

The chain uses TRBV5-1 and TRBJ1-4; D might be TRBD1 (6 bases). The germline CDR1 and CDR2 sequences are SGHRS and YFSETQ. V was trimmed by 0 bases and J by 10 bases, leaving 13 bases between them. CDR3 size: 14 residues. As DNA, the CDR3 is TGCGCCAGCAGCTTGGGACAGGATAAGGGAAAACTGTTTTTT. Translated, it gives CASSLGQDKGKLFF.

The chain links TRBV5-1 to TRBJ1-1; TRBD1 matches 7 bases. There are 15 residues in the CDR3. Germline V gives CDR1 SGHRS, CDR2 YFSETQ. The V gene end was trimmed by 4 bases and the J gene end by 1 base; junction bases not matched to a gene: 7. The CDR3 DNA is TGCGCCAGCAGCCGAATACAGGGGAGGAACACTGAAGCTTTCTTT. This translates into CASSRIQGRNTEAFF.

Only one count was recorded for this clone. The rearrangement uses TRBV27 and TRBJ1-5; the D gene is possibly TRBD1 (5 bases). The CDR3 runs 16 residues. The V and J ends lost 5 bases and 6 bases respectively, with 20 bases between them. Germline-derived CDR1 and CDR2 are MNHEY and SMNVEV (reference sequence). The CDR3 protein is CASSPEVSGRGQPQHF. CDR3 sequence (DNA): TGTGCCAGCAGTCCCGAGGTTTCAGGGAGGGGTCAGCCCCAGCATTTT.

The sample holds one count of this clone. The rearrangement links TRBV7-7 to TRBJ2-6, with no clear D. The CDR3 covers 14 residues. The V gene's germline CDR1 is SSHAT and CDR2 FNYEAQ (reference sequence). V was trimmed by 9 bases and J by 5 bases, leaving 14 bases between them. In DNA, the CDR3 is TGTGCCAGAGTGCCACAAAGTCGGGCCAACGTCCTGACTTTC. Translation gives CARVPQSRANVLTF.

The chain couples TRBV7-2 to TRBJ2-7, with 9 bases fitting TRBD1. The V gene end was trimmed by 2 bases and the J gene end by 2 bases; junction bases not matched to a gene: 4. Germline V gene sequence: CDR1 SGHTA, CDR2 FQGNSA. There are 15 residues in the CDR3. CDR3 in amino acids: CASSLRTGVAYEQYF. CDR3 DNA: TGTGCCAGCAGCTTAAGGACAGGGGTTGCCTACGAGCAGTACTTC.

V usage is TRBV30 and J usage is TRBJ2-3; maybe TRBD1 (5 bases). The CDR3 is made up of 16 amino acids. Germline assignment: CDR1 GTSNPN and CDR2 SVGIG (reference sequence). The V gene lost 0 bases and the J gene lost 0 bases, with 13 bases spanning the gap. DNA of the CDR3: TGTGCCTGGAGTGTAATGGGGCGGATTAGCACAGATACGCAGTATTTT. Translation: CAWSVMGRISTDTQYF.

As concerns this clone: This specimen includes other DNA sequences encoding the same CDR3. V is TRBV20-1 and J is TRBJ2-5; D unresolved. Germline lookup yields CDR1 DFQATT and CDR2 SNEGSKA (reference sequence). The V end was cut by 3 bases, the J end by 5 bases, with 4 bases between. The CDR3 is 10 amino acids. CDR3 sequence reads: CSASLETQYF. The CDR3 nucleotides are TGCAGTGCTAGTCTGGAGACCCAGTACTTC.

The rearrangement links TRBV15 to TRBJ2-1; TRBD2 agrees at 9 bases. From germline, CDR1 is LNHNV and CDR2 YYDKDF (reference sequence). The J segment lost 5 bases and the V segment lost 4 bases, leaving 3 bases of the junction unmatched. The length of the CDR3 is 14 residues. In DNA, the CDR3 is TGTGCCACCAGCACAGGGACTAGCAACAATGAGCAGTTCTTC. Protein sequence: CATSTGTSNNEQFF.

The chain couples TRBV11-2 to TRBJ2-7; tentatively, D is TRBD2 (6 bases). V lost 4 bases and J 6 bases, leaving 13 bases between the germline ends. Germline V lookup: CDR1 SGHAT, CDR2 FQNNGV. This CDR3 has 13 residues. The CDR3 sequence: CASSSGLLSEQYF. The DNA of the CDR3 is TGTGCCAGCAGCTCGGGACTCCTATCCGAGCAGTACTTC.

The chain employs TRBV30 and TRBJ1-2; D gene ambiguous. Germline values: CDR1 GTSNPN, CDR2 SVGIG (reference sequence). V lost 0 bases to trimming and J lost 4 bases, with 18 bases between them. The CDR3 consists of 16 residues. CDR3 sequence reads: CAWSVRLDLFLYGYTF. The CDR3 DNA is TGTGCCTGGAGTGTACGTTTGGACTTATTCCTCTATGGCTACACCTTC.

The chain couples TRBV19 to TRBJ2-1; perhaps TRBD2 as D (5 bases). Trimming left V 3 bases short and J 9 bases short, with 12 bases between. The germline V gene has CDR1 LNHDA and CDR2 SQIVND (reference sequence). This CDR3 comprises 13 residues. CDR3 residues: CASSIIQAGEQFF. CDR3 DNA sequence: TGTGCCAGTAGTATTATTCAGGCGGGTGAGCAGTTCTTC.

V and J are TRBV11-2 and TRBJ1-2, with unresolved D. V dropped 5 bases and J dropped 2 bases, with 6 bases sitting between them. Per germline, CDR1 SGHAT and CDR2 FQNNGV. The CDR3 loop spans 12 amino acids. CDR3: CASSDGNYGYTF. The CDR3 coding sequence is TGTGCCAGCAGCGACGGGAACTATGGCTACACCTTC.

This chain links TRBV23-1 with TRBJ2-1; possibly TRBD1 for D (5 bases). TRBV23-1 is an ORF; its function is uncertain. V gave up 2 bases and J gave up 7 bases, with 6 bases separating them. This CDR3 is built from 12 residues. The CDR3 spells CASSQPGNEQFF. The DNA for the CDR3 is TGCGCCAGCAGTCAACCAGGGAATGAGCAGTTCTTC.

The V and J genes are TRBV6-5 and TRBJ2-2; D call uncertain. Trimming took 6 bases from V and 0 from J, leaving 2 bases between them. CDR1 and CDR2 (germline): MNHEY, SVGAGI. The CDR3 consists of 12 residues. The CDR3 sequence is CASRTNTGELFF. CDR3 sequence (DNA): TGTGCCAGCAGAACGAACACCGGGGAGCTGTTTTTT.

V and J are TRBV6-6 and TRBJ1-4; D gene ambiguous. The CDR3 spans 12 residues. Germline CDR1 MNHNY, CDR2 SVGAGI (reference sequence). V gave up 4 bases and J gave up 7 bases, with 7 bases separating them. CDR3 amino acids: CASSWEGEKLFF. The CDR3 nucleotides read TGTGCCAGCAGTTGGGAAGGTGAAAAACTGTTTTTT.

The chain is built from TRBV27 and TRBJ1-2; TRBD1 aligns across 7 bases. From germline, CDR1 is MNHEY and CDR2 SMNVEV (reference sequence). The CDR3 extends over 14 amino acids. Trimming at V came to 6 bases and at J to 4 bases, leaving 8 bases not matched to a gene. CDR3 DNA: TGTGCCAGCAGCCGGGACAGACTATTCTATGGCTACACCTTC. This encodes CASSRDRLFYGYTF.

J is TRBJ1-2 and V is TRBV14, with 9 bases aligning to TRBD1. V lost 4 bases and J lost 0; bases outside the gene matches: 24. The germline V gene has CDR1 SGHDN and CDR2 FVKESK. The CDR3 has 22 amino acids. As DNA, the CDR3 is TGTGCCAGCAGCCGATTGGGCCTTGATTGGGACAGGGAATCCTGGACTAACTATGGCTACACCTTC. Amino acids: CASSRLGLDWDRESWTNYGYTF.

J is TRBJ1-2 and V is TRBV18, with D tentatively TRBD1 (5 bases). The germline V gene has CDR1 KGHSH and CDR2 LQKENI. The V and J ends lost 2 bases and 2 bases respectively, with 24 bases between them. The CDR3 totals 19 residues. The DNA of the CDR3 is TGTGCCAGCTCACCAGAAGTGACCGGGACCCAGGGATTAAACTATGGCTACACCTTC. Its protein is CASSPEVTGTQGLNYGYTF. Filled out from reference TRBV18 and TRBJ1-2, the complete variable domain reads NAGVMQNPRHLVRRRGQEARLRCSPMKGHSHVYWYRQLPEEGLKFMVYLQKENIIDESGMPKERFSAEFPKEGPSILRIQQVVRGDSAAYFCASSPEVTGTQGLNYGYTFGSGTRLTVV.

The chain uses TRBV4-1 and TRBJ2-1, with a tentative D call TRBD2 (6 bases). Germline V gene lookup returns CDR1 MGHRA and CDR2 YSYEKL. V gave up 0 bases and J gave up 2 bases, with 14 bases separating them. The CDR3 sequence is 17 residues long. The CDR3 protein is CASSQDWAGSPYNEQFF. The CDR3, as DNA: TGCGCCAGCAGCCAAGATTGGGCCGGGAGTCCCTACAATGAGCAGTTCTTC.

The chain combines TRBV5-1 with TRBJ2-1, with D possibly TRBD2 on 5 matching bases. Germline V lookup: CDR1 SGHRS, CDR2 YFSETQ. The CDR3 is 15 residues long. Trimming stripped 6 bases from V and 0 bases from J, with 13 bases between. The CDR3, as DNA: TGCGCCAGCACCCCTCGAGGGAGCTCCTACAATGAGCAGTTCTTC. It codes for CASTPRGSSYNEQFF.

V gene TRBV5-6 combines with J gene TRBJ2-7; D is ambiguous. The CDR3 loop spans 16 amino acids. Germline CDR1 and CDR2: SGHDT and YYEEEE. The V gene lost 2 bases and the J gene lost 3 bases, with 18 bases spanning the gap. The DNA for the CDR3 is TGTGCCAGCAGCTTTAAAGGCCAGGCGACGCTCTACGAGCAGTACTTC. Protein product: CASSFKGQATLYEQYF.

The chain has TRBV5-1 and TRBJ2-2; D gene unclear. The CDR3 totals 13 residues. Germline CDR1 is SGHRS and CDR2 is YFSETQ. Between the trimmed V and J ends, which lost 4 bases and 4 bases, there was a span of 8 bases. CDR3: CASSLGITGELFF. The CDR3 DNA reads TGCGCCAGCAGCCTGGGGATCACCGGGGAGCTGTTTTTT.

The sample holds a few counts of this clone. The chain joins TRBV19 to TRBJ1-5; D possibly corresponds to TRBD1 (5 bases). The V and J ends lost 10 bases and 3 bases respectively, with 16 bases between them. This CDR3 is 14 amino acids long. Per germline, CDR1 LNHDA and CDR2 SQIVND (reference sequence). CDR3 protein: CATLARDYNQPQHF. The CDR3 coding sequence is TGTGCCACCCTTGCCAGGGACTACAATCAGCCCCAGCATTTT.

This clone was recorded once. CDR3: CAARSLGTDTQYF. DNA for the CDR3: TGTGCCGCTCGATCCTTAGGCACAGATACGCAGTATTTT. The chain carries TRBV6-5 and TRBJ2-3, with unresolved D. CDR3 length: 13 residues. The V end lost 11 bases, the J end lost 1 base, and 13 bases lay between the germline ends. The V gene's germline CDR1 is MNHEY and CDR2 SVGAGI.

V is TRBV11-3 and J is TRBJ2-3; TRBD1 might be the D (5 bases). V was trimmed by 4 bases and J by 10 bases, leaving 15 bases between them. Germline V gene lookup returns CDR1 SGHNT and CDR2 YENEEA. The length of the CDR3 is 13 residues. CDR3 residues: CASSWRGGAAQYF. CDR3 nucleotide sequence: TGTGCCAGCAGCTGGCGTGGTGGGGCAGCGCAGTATTTT.

The genes are TRBV4-1 and TRBJ1-1; possibly TRBD1 for D (6 bases). Trimming removed 1 base from V and 1 base from J, with 13 bases in between. The CDR3 is 16 amino acids. CDR1 and CDR2 from the germline V gene are MGHRA and YSYEKL. CDR3 in DNA: TGCGCCAGCAGCCAAGTCGGGGGCGGGAGGAACACTGAAGCTTTCTTT. Residues: CASSQVGGGRNTEAFF.

CDR3 residues: CASSFQGAIGLDEQFF. The CDR3 region has the DNA TGCGCCAGCAGCTTCCAGGGGGCTATTGGTTTGGATGAGCAGTTCTTC. The chain is built from TRBV5-1 and TRBJ2-1; 8 bases are shared with TRBD1. The germline V gene has CDR1 SGHRS and CDR2 YFSETQ. V was pared by 2 bases and J by 8 bases, with 12 bases of the junction left unmatched. This CDR3 is 16 amino acids long.

The chain couples TRBV18 to TRBJ2-1; 11 positions agree with TRBD1. This CDR3 is built from 15 residues. The junction had 3 bases not matched to a gene; V was cut back by 2 bases and J by 6 bases. Looked up from germline, CDR1 is KGHSH and CDR2 is LQKENI. CDR3 nucleotides: TGTGCCAGCTCACCAATCGGGACAGGGGGCAATGAGCAGTTCTTC. It codes for CASSPIGTGGNEQFF.

The chain is built from TRBV5-1 and TRBJ2-3, with 8 bases lining up with TRBD2. The junction had 5 bases not matched to a gene; V was cut back by 0 bases and J by 2 bases. The CDR3 runs 16 residues. CDR1 is SGHRS and CDR2 is YFSETQ in the germline V gene. As DNA, the CDR3 is TGCGCCAGCAGCTTGGATGGACTAGCCTACACAGATACGCAGTATTTT. Translating it yields CASSLDGLAYTDTQYF.

This clone occurred once. This chain joins TRBV28 and TRBJ2-1; D is undetermined. V gave up 2 bases and J gave up 4 bases, with 9 bases separating them. The CDR3 covers 14 residues. The germline CDR1 and CDR2 sequences are MDHEN and SYDVKM. The CDR3 sequence: CASSLADLYNEQFF. Written as DNA, the CDR3 is TGTGCCAGCAGTTTAGCGGACCTGTACAATGAGCAGTTCTTC.

The CDR3 loop reads CASSLARTGWGNTIYF. The CDR3 DNA follows: TGTGCCAGCAGCTTAGCCCGCACGGGGTGGGGAAACACCATATATTTT. The J gene is TRBJ1-3, the V gene TRBV7-2; D gene unclear. The germline CDR1 and CDR2 sequences are SGHTA and FQGNSA. The CDR3 sequence is 16 residues long. The V and J ends lost 0 bases and 4 bases respectively, with 13 bases between them. The entire variable domain, with the rest obtained from reference TRBV7-2 and TRBJ1-3, is as follows: GAGVSQSPSNKVTEKGKDVELRCDPISGHTALYWYRQSLGQGLEFLIYFQGNSAPDKSGLPSDRFSAERTGGSVSTLTIQRTQQEDSAVYLCASSLARTGWGNTIYFGEGSWLTVV.

V and J are TRBV10-2 and TRBJ1-3; D gene ambiguous. The CDR3 runs to 16 residues. V was clipped by 2 bases and J by 3 bases, with 14 bases between them. Looked up from germline, CDR1 is WSHSY and CDR2 is SAAADI. The CDR3 is CASSEIVRSFGNTIYF. CDR3 nucleotides: TGCGCCAGCAGTGAGATTGTCAGGTCGTTTGGAAACACCATATATTTT.